The clone carrying this T cell receptor beta chain was counted ten times or more. These data are taken from a study of T-cell reconstitution after alpha-beta-depleted transplantation in children. Molecular barcoding with unique molecular identifiers was used for the TCRbeta library. TCRdb reanalysed the PCR reads using MiXCR and keeps one entry per CDR3 protein. The repertoire includes around 600,000 distinct CDR3 sequences, about 10% of them detected once, and less than 4.5% sits in the top ten. The sequencing here drew on PBMCs from the stem cell graft donor, taken from the stem cell graft. The sequence was obtained from a human donor who donated a stem cell graft to a child with acute myeloid leukemia.

CDR3 DNA sequence: TGTGCCAGCAGCTCGACTAGCGGGAGGGCCCACGAGCAGTACTTC. Its translation is CASSSTSGRAHEQYF. This chain links TRBV7-2 with TRBJ2-7, with 14 nucleotides matching TRBD2. In germline, CDR1 is SGHTA, CDR2 FQGNSA. The V segment lost 4 bases and the J segment 5 bases; nucleotides outside the gene matches: 4. This CDR3 contains 15 residues.